Listed below are T cell receptor beta chains from one sample, sequenced in a study of blood T cell repertoires in COVID-19. Repertoires were generated with immunoSEQ multiplex PCR, while TCRdb's copy carries only in-frame clones and drops some. The sample holds about 180,000 clones, approximately 86% seen once. Sequencing used peripheral blood. These receptor sequences come from a woman aged 30 to 39 with active or convalescent COVID-19. Both conserved end residues are part of each CDR3. A D gene is named only where the DNA matches it firmly. The listing skips clone size in some rows; elsewhere it reads once, few, many or a size class.

v_call: TRBV29-1; j_call: TRBJ1-1; clone_size: .; d_call: TRBD1; cdr3_nt: TGCAGCGTTGAGAGGGACAGGGCGAACACTGAAGCTTTCTTT; cdr3_aa: CSVERDRANTEAFF
v_call: TRBV5-1; j_call: TRBJ1-2; clone_size: .; d_call: .; cdr3_nt: TGCGCCAGCAGCTTGGGCGCCCCTAACTATGGCTACACCTTC; cdr3_aa: CASSLGAPNYGYTF
v_call: TRBV4-2; j_call: TRBJ2-1; clone_size: .; d_call: .; cdr3_nt: TGTGCCAGCAGCCAAGATTGGGCAGCATACAATGAGCAGTTCTTC; cdr3_aa: CASSQDWAAYNEQFF
v_call: TRBV28; j_call: TRBJ1-5; clone_size: .; d_call: .; cdr3_nt: TGTGCCAGCAGTCCAAAGGCCTCCCGGGGCAATCAGCCCCAGCATTTT; cdr3_aa: CASSPKASRGNQPQHF
v_call: TRBV27; j_call: TRBJ2-1; clone_size: .; d_call: TRBD1; cdr3_nt: TGTGCCAGCAGCCGGGGACAGGTTTACAATGAGCAGTTCTTC; cdr3_aa: CASSRGQVYNEQFF
v_call: TRBV5-1; j_call: TRBJ2-3; clone_size: once; d_call: TRBD2; cdr3_nt: TGCGCCAGCAGCCGCGAACTAGGACTAGCATCCACAGATACGCAGTATTTT; cdr3_aa: CASSRELGLASTDTQYF
v_call: TRBV19; j_call: TRBJ2-1; clone_size: .; d_call: .; cdr3_nt: TGTGCCAGTAGTATAGGCGGGTTGGCCGGCTACAATGAGCAGTTCTTC; cdr3_aa: CASSIGGLAGYNEQFF
v_call: TRBV18; j_call: TRBJ1-2; clone_size: .; d_call: .; cdr3_nt: TGTGCCAGCTCCGACGACCTGGGTCGGGGAAGAGGCTACACCTTC; cdr3_aa: CASSDDLGRGRGYTF
v_call: TRBV10-1; j_call: TRBJ2-3; clone_size: .; d_call: TRBD2; cdr3_nt: TGCGCCAGGATCCCGGGACTAGCGGGAGGGATGATCACAGATACGCAGTATTTT; cdr3_aa: CARIPGLAGGMITDTQYF
v_call: TRBV7-7; j_call: TRBJ2-7; clone_size: .; d_call: .; cdr3_nt: TGTGCTAGCAGCCCGCAGACAGGCTACGAGCAGTACTTC; cdr3_aa: CASSPQTGYEQYF
v_call: TRBV5-1; j_call: TRBJ2-1; clone_size: .; d_call: TRBD2; cdr3_nt: TGCGCCAGCAGCTTGGGGGGACTAGCCTACAATGAGCAGTTCTTC; cdr3_aa: CASSLGGLAYNEQFF
v_call: TRBV7-9; j_call: TRBJ1-4; clone_size: .; d_call: .; cdr3_nt: TGTGCCAGCAGCTCACGGTATACGGATGAAAAACTGTTTTTT; cdr3_aa: CASSSRYTDEKLFF
v_call: TRBV19; j_call: TRBJ2-3; clone_size: few; d_call: TRBD2; cdr3_nt: TGTGCCAGTAGTATATCGCGGGAGCCCACAGATACGCAGTATTTT; cdr3_aa: CASSISREPTDTQYF
v_call: TRBV10-3; j_call: TRBJ2-1; clone_size: once; d_call: TRBD1; cdr3_nt: TGTGCCATCGGACCGGGACAGGGGGCTAATGAGCAGTTCTTC; cdr3_aa: CAIGPGQGANEQFF
v_call: TRBV2; j_call: TRBJ2-2; clone_size: .; d_call: .; cdr3_nt: TGTGCCAGCAGTTGGTTTCAGGCCGGGGTCGGGGAGCTGTTTTTT; cdr3_aa: CASSWFQAGVGELFF
v_call: TRBV11-3; j_call: TRBJ2-7; clone_size: .; d_call: TRBD1; cdr3_nt: TGTGCCAGCAGCTACAGGGGGCATATGTACGAGCAGTACTTC; cdr3_aa: CASSYRGHMYEQYF
v_call: TRBV28; j_call: TRBJ1-6; clone_size: .; d_call: .; cdr3_nt: TGTGCCAGCAGTTTCTCCGGGGGGCATATAAGTTCACCCCTCCACTTT; cdr3_aa: CASSFSGGHISSPLHF
v_call: TRBV6-4; j_call: TRBJ1-2; clone_size: .; d_call: .; cdr3_nt: TGTGCCAGCAGTGTTTCGGCGGGCTATGGCTACACCTTC; cdr3_aa: CASSVSAGYGYTF
v_call: TRBV14; j_call: TRBJ1-2; clone_size: .; d_call: TRBD1; cdr3_nt: TGTGCCAGCAGCCCAACGCCCGGGACAGTCCTTGGCTACACCTTC; cdr3_aa: CASSPTPGTVLGYTF
v_call: TRBV6-6; j_call: TRBJ1-5; clone_size: .; d_call: .; cdr3_nt: TGTGCCAGCAGTTCCCAGGAAGGATTTCAGCCCCAGCATTTT; cdr3_aa: CASSSQEGFQPQHF
v_call: TRBV6-5; j_call: TRBJ2-5; clone_size: .; d_call: .; cdr3_nt: TGTGCCAGCAGTTACCCTAGGGGGGGGACCCAGTACTTC; cdr3_aa: CASSYPRGGTQYF
v_call: TRBV6-1; j_call: TRBJ1-1; clone_size: .; d_call: .; cdr3_nt: TGTGCCAGCAGCCGAACCGGGGGCACTGAAGCTTTCTTT; cdr3_aa: CASSRTGGTEAFF
v_call: TRBV5-4; j_call: TRBJ1-2; clone_size: .; d_call: .; cdr3_nt: TGTGCCAGCAGCTTGGCTGGACAGAAGTATGGCTACACCTTC; cdr3_aa: CASSLAGQKYGYTF
v_call: TRBV5-6; j_call: TRBJ1-1; clone_size: .; d_call: .; cdr3_nt: TGTGCCAGCAGCCCTCCCGGGGGAAACACTGAAGCTTTCTTT; cdr3_aa: CASSPPGGNTEAFF
v_call: TRBV28; j_call: TRBJ1-2; clone_size: .; d_call: .; cdr3_nt: TGTGCCAGCAGATTTCCGAAGGGAGACCAATATGGCTACACCTTC; cdr3_aa: CASRFPKGDQYGYTF
v_call: TRBV14; j_call: TRBJ2-3; clone_size: .; d_call: .; cdr3_nt: TGTGCCAGCAGCCTTCTCGATCCGGAGGCAGATACGCAGTATTTT; cdr3_aa: CASSLLDPEADTQYF
v_call: TRBV7-9; j_call: TRBJ2-1; clone_size: .; d_call: .; cdr3_nt: TGTGCCAGCAGCTTAGTCGTAACGGGTTACAATGAGCAGTTCTTC; cdr3_aa: CASSLVVTGYNEQFF
v_call: TRBV11-2; j_call: TRBJ1-6; clone_size: .; d_call: .; cdr3_nt: TGTGCCAGCAGCTTGCAGGCCTCCTCCTATAATTCACCCCTCCACTTT; cdr3_aa: CASSLQASSYNSPLHF
v_call: TRBV18; j_call: TRBJ1-6; clone_size: .; d_call: .; cdr3_nt: TGTGCCAGCTCCGCGCGGGATGACTATAATTCACCCCTCCACTTT; cdr3_aa: CASSARDDYNSPLHF
v_call: TRBV18; j_call: TRBJ1-4; clone_size: .; d_call: .; cdr3_nt: TGTGCCAGCTCACCGACCGCCCAAGCGTTTCGGGTTTTT; cdr3_aa: CASSPTAQAFRVF
v_call: TRBV9; j_call: TRBJ2-2; clone_size: .; d_call: TRBD2; cdr3_nt: TGTGCCAGCAGCGTAGGTAGCGGGAGTCAGGGCGGGGAGCTGTTTTTT; cdr3_aa: CASSVGSGSQGGELFF
v_call: TRBV11-2; j_call: TRBJ1-3; clone_size: .; d_call: TRBD1; cdr3_nt: TGTGCCAGCAGCTTAGGACAGGGAGAATTGGGAAACACCATATATTTT; cdr3_aa: CASSLGQGELGNTIYF
v_call: TRBV6-5; j_call: TRBJ1-3; clone_size: .; d_call: .; cdr3_nt: TGTGCCAGCAGCATTGACGGACTCTCTGGAAACACCATATATTTT; cdr3_aa: CASSIDGLSGNTIYF
v_call: TRBV19; j_call: TRBJ1-2; clone_size: .; d_call: .; cdr3_nt: TGTGCCAGTAGTGTGAACAGGGAAGGGGATAGGGGCTACACCTTC; cdr3_aa: CASSVNREGDRGYTF
v_call: TRBV10-1; j_call: TRBJ1-1; clone_size: .; d_call: .; cdr3_nt: TGCGCCAGCAGTCTGGGCCGGCATACTGAAGCTTTCTTT; cdr3_aa: CASSLGRHTEAFF